This TCR beta chain was identified during a study of T cell responses to AZD1222 COVID-19 vaccine. This CDR3 contains 14 residues. The germline gives CDR1 SNHLY, CDR2 FYNNEI. Trimming took 4 bases from V and 4 from J, leaving 11 bases between them. Assay used: immunoSEQ multiplex PCR; TCRdb lists only in-frame clones, some missing. The sample records 100,000 to 130,000 clones, 87% being singletons. The specimen comprised peripheral blood, sampled on day 0 of AZD1222 vaccination. V usage is TRBV2 and J usage is TRBJ1-5; D uncertain. This sequence originates from an adult in good health. CDR3 in DNA: TGTGCCAGCAGTGTGGCCCTACCTAATCAGCCCCAGCATTTT. Protein product: CASSVALPNQPQHF.